The clone carrying this T cell receptor beta chain occurred many times. Every cDNA TCR molecule received its own unique molecular identifier. TCRdb recomputed calls from the 5' RACE reads with MiXCR, one row per CDR3 protein. This table holds 30,000 to 45,000 distinct CDR3 sequences, more than 7% found once. V lost 5 bases, J lost 7 bases, and 3 bases stayed unmatched. Germline loops: CDR1 LGHDT, CDR2 YNNKEL (reference sequence). CDR3 length: 14 amino acids. The source of the sample is a study of spatial heterogeneity in lung cancer. Study at large: The library had UMIs, and each TCR and UMI pair averaged more than ten raw reads.

Regarding time point: sample taken at primary tumor resection. Samples were obtained from some 70 donors, all untreated early-stage non-small cell lung cancer patients. Unsorted whole RNA from tumor, nontumor lung or frozen PBMC underwent sequencing. J is TRBJ2-1 and V is TRBV3-1, with 12 bases identical to TRBD2. This clonotype was sampled from a female donor with early-stage non-small cell lung cancer. Source: PBMCs, taken at surgery. CDR3 DNA: TGTGCCAGCAGCTCCGGACTAGCGGGGAATGAGCAGTTCTTC. Amino acids: CASSSGLAGNEQFF.